This T cell receptor beta chain comes out of a study of cytomegalovirus exposure and HLA in healthy donors. Findings and caveats of the study: A link between a missense DCLRE1C variant and TCR beta V- and J-gene trimming emerged from a later analysis.

60 Vbeta and 13 Jbeta primers were used in PCR. Sequenced by immunoSEQ multiplex PCR; TCRdb stores in-frame clones only, minus some. The sample carries just over 150,000 clones, around 74% recorded once. As concerns this clone: The antigen remains undetermined.

This CDR3 has 14 residues. Trimming removed 3 bases at V and 7 bases at J, with 13 bases between. Germline V gene sequence: CDR1 GTSNPN, CDR2 SVGIG (reference sequence). The sequenced material came from PBMCs. This chain connects TRBV30 to TRBJ1-6; a weak D match, TRBD1 (6 bases). The TCR originated in a female donor in good health and CMV-seronegative. This CDR3 reads CAWRVAGANSPLHF. The CDR3 DNA sequence: TGTGCCTGGAGAGTGGCAGGGGCAAATTCACCCCTCCACTTT.